This record looks at one T cell receptor (beta chain) sequence and its context. TCRdb keeps only in-frame clones here, not all; method: immunoSEQ multiplex PCR. The sample has some 250,000 clones; approximately 90% are singletons. The record originates from a study of blood T cell repertoires in COVID-19. Study information: Nucleic acid was either cDNA or gDNA, and it came from T cells, B-cell-depleted T cells, or PBMCs.

Trimming removed 3 bases at V and 4 bases at J, with 13 bases between. The CDR3 has 15 amino acids. CDR1 and CDR2 (germline): LNHDA, SQIVND (reference sequence). Sequencing used peripheral blood. This TCR was sampled from a woman aged 40 to 50 who had recovered from COVID-19. The chain is built from TRBV19 and TRBJ1-3; TRBD1 is a possible D gene (5 bases). This CDR3 reads CASSMYAGAGNTIYF. DNA for the CDR3: TGTGCCAGTAGTATGTACGCTGGGGCCGGAAACACCATATATTTT.